The rows below give T cell receptor beta chains drawn from one sample of a study of blood T cell repertoires in COVID-19. The table came from immunoSEQ multiplex PCR; TCRdb's copy has only in-frame clones and leaves some out. The sample records about 400,000 clones, roughly 90% being singletons. The sample was peripheral blood. All receptors come from a man aged 40-49 years with acute or convalescent COVID-19. Each CDR3 is given with its conserved first and last residue. The D gene is left open where the match is weak. A clone size is listed for some rows: how often the clone was seen (once, few, many), or a class if it is expanded.

>-|TRBV4-3|-|TRBJ1-2
CASSPTAYYGYTF
TGCGCCAGCAGTCCGACAGCTTATTATGGCTACACCTTC
>TRBD1|TRBV30|-|TRBJ1-2
CAWSLTGGAGGYTF
TGTGCCTGGAGTTTAACAGGGGGCGCGGGTGGCTACACCTTC
>-|TRBV4-1|-|TRBJ1-1
CASSQEAGNTEAFF
TGCGCCAGCAGCCAAGAAGCGGGAAACACTGAAGCTTTCTTT
>TRBD1|TRBV4-2|-|TRBJ2-5
CASSRDRGETQYF
TGTGCCAGCAGCCGGGACAGGGGGGAGACCCAGTACTTC
>TRBD1|TRBV2|few|TRBJ1-5
CASSSGTGNFLSNQPQHF
TGTGCCAGCAGTTCGGGGACAGGAAATTTCTTAAGCAATCAGCCCCAGCATTTT
>TRBD1|TRBV3-1/TRBV3-2|-|TRBJ2-7
CASSPRGQGTYEQYF
TGTGCCAGCAGCCCCCGCGGACAGGGAACCTACGAGCAGTACTTC
>TRBD1|TRBV5-5|-|TRBJ1-6
CASTSSGQGLWYNSPLHF
TGTGCCAGCACCTCGTCGGGACAGGGGCTATGGTATAATTCACCCCTCCACTTT
>TRBD1|TRBV3-1/TRBV3-2|-|TRBJ2-1
CASSPKLGTGSHNEQFF
TGTGCCAGCAGCCCAAAGCTTGGGACAGGGTCGCACAATGAGCAGTTCTTC
>TRBD1|TRBV28|-|TRBJ2-7
CASSRTGAPYEQYF
TGTGCCAGCAGTCGGACAGGGGCGCCCTACGAGCAGTACTTC
>TRBD1|TRBV19|-|TRBJ1-1
CASSIGGTGEMAFF
TGTGCCAGTAGTATAGGGGGGACAGGGGAGATGGCTTTCTTT
>-|TRBV28|-|TRBJ1-5
CASRLRGNQPQHF
TGTGCCAGCAGGTTGCGCGGAAATCAGCCCCAGCATTTT
>TRBD2|TRBV4-2|-|TRBJ2-7
CASSQDPSGGASEQYF
TGTGCCAGCAGCCAAGATCCCAGCGGGGGGGCAAGCGAGCAGTACTTC
>TRBD1|TRBV12-3/TRBV12-4|-|TRBJ1-3
CASSSGQRNTIYF
TGTGCCAGCAGTTCGGGACAGAGAAACACCATATATTTT
>-|TRBV27|-|TRBJ2-7
CASSLLNRIADEQYF
TGTGCCAGCAGTTTATTAAACAGGATAGCCGACGAGCAGTACTTC
>-|TRBV27|once|TRBJ1-1
CASSLATGLGNEAFF
TGTGCCAGCAGTTTGGCAACAGGGTTGGGAAATGAAGCTTTCTTT
>TRBD1|TRBV18|-|TRBJ2-1
CASSLGTGDYNEQFF
TGTGCCAGCTCACTCGGGACAGGTGACTACAATGAGCAGTTCTTC